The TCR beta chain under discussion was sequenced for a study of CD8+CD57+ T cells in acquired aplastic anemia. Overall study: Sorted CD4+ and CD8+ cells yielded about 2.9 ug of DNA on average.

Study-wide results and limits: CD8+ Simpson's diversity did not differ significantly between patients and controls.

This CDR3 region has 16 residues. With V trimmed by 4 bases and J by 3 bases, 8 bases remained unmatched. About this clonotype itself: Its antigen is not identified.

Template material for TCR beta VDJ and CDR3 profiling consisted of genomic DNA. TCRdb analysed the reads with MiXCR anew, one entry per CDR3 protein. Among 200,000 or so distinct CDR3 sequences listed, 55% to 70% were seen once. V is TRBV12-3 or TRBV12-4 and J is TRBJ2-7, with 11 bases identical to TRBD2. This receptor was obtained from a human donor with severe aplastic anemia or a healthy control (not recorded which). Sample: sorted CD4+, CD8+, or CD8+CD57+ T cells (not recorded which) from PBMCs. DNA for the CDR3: TGTGCCAGCAGTTCCTCCGGGACTAGCGGTAACTACGAGCAGTACTTC. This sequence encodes CASSSSGTSGNYEQYF.